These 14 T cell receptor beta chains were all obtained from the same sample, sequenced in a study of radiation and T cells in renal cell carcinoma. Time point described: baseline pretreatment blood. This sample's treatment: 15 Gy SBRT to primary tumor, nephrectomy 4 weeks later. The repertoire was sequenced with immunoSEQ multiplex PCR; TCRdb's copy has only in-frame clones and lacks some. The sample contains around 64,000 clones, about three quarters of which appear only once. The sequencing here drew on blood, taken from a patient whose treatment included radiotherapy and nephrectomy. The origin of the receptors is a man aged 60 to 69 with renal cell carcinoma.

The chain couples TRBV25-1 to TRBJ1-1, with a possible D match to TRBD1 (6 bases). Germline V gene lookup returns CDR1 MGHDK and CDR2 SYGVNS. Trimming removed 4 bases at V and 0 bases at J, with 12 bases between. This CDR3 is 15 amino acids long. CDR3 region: CASSAATGLNTEAFF. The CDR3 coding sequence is TGTGCCAGCAGTGCAGCAACAGGGCTGAACACTGAAGCTTTCTTT.

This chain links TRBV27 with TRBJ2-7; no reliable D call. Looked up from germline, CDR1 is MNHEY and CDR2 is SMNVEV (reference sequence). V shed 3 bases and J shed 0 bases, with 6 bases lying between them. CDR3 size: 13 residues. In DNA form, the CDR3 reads TGTGCCAGCAGTTTCCTCAGCTCCTACGAGCAGTACTTC. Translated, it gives CASSFLSSYEQYF.

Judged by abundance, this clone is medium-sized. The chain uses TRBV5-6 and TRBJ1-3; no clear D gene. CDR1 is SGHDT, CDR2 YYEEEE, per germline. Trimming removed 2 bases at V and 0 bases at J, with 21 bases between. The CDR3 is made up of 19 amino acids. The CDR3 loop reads CASSFYQFTYGLSGNTIYF. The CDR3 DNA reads TGTGCCAGCAGCTTTTATCAGTTTACGTACGGGCTCTCTGGAAACACCATATATTTT.

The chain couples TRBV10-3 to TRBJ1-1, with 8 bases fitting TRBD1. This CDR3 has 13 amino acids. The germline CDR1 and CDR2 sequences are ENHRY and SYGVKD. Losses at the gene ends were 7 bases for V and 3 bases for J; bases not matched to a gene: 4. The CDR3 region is CAINQDRDTEAFF. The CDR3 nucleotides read TGTGCCATCAACCAGGACAGGGACACTGAAGCTTTCTTT.

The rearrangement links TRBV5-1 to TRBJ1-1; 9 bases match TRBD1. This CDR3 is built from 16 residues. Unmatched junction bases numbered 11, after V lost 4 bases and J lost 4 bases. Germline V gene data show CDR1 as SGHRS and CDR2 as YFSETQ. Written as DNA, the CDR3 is TGCGCCAGCAGCCCGGGACAGGGCGTTCTCTTCACTGAAGCTTTCTTT. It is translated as CASSPGQGVLFTEAFF.

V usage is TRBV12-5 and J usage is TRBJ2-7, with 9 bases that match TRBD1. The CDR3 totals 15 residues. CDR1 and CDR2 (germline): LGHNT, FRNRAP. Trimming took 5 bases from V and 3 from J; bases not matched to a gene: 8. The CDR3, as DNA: TGTGCTAGTGGTCCGGGGACAGGGAGCTTCTACGAGCAGTACGTC. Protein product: CASGPGTGSFYEQYV.

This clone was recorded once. CDR3 residues: CASSGLTGSNQPQHF. The CDR3, as DNA: TGTGCCAGCAGTGGTTTGACAGGTAGCAATCAGCCCCAGCATTTT. The chain combines TRBV2 with TRBJ1-5, with D tentatively TRBD1 (6 bases). Trimming shortened V by 4 bases and J by 0 bases, and 10 bases separated the two germline ends. The length of the CDR3 is 15 residues. The germline CDR1 and CDR2 sequences are SNHLY and FYNNEI.

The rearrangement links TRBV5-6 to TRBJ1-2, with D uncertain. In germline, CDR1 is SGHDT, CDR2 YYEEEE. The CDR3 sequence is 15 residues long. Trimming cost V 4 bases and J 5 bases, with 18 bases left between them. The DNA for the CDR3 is TGTGCCAGCAGCCAGGACCGGGCCTTTCCTTATGGCTACACCTTC. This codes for CASSQDRAFPYGYTF.

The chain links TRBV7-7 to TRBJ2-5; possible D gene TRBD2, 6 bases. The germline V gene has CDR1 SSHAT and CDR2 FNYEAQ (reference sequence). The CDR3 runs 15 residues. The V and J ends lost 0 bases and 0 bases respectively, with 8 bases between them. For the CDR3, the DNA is TGTGCCAGCAGCTTAGCGGGGGGTAACCAAGAGACCCAGTACTTC. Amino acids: CASSLAGGNQETQYF.

CDR3 nucleotide sequence: TGTGCCAGCAGGGGACAGGGAGGTTTGGGCGGCAATCAGCCCCAGCATTTT. It codes for CASRGQGGLGGNQPQHF. The gene calls are TRBV28 and TRBJ1-5, with 9 bases identical to TRBD1. The ends lost 6 bases at V and 2 bases at J; junction bases unmatched: 11. Germline V gene lookup returns CDR1 MDHEN and CDR2 SYDVKM. This CDR3 region has 17 residues.

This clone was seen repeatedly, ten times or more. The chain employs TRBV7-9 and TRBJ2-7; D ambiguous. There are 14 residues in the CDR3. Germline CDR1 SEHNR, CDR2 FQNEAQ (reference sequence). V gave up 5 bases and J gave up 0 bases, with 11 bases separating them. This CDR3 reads CASSIYPPSYEQYF. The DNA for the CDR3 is TGTGCCAGCAGCATATATCCCCCCTCCTACGAGCAGTACTTC.

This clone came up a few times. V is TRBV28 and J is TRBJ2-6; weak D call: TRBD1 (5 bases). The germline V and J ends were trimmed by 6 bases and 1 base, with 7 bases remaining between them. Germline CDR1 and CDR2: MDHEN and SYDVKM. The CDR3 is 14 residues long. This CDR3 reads CASSTGSGANVLTF. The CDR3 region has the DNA TGTGCCAGCAGCACAGGTTCTGGGGCCAACGTCCTGACTTTC.

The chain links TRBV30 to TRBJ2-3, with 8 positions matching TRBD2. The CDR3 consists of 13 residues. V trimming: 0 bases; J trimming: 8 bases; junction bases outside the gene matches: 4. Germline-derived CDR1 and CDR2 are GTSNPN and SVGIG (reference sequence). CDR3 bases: TGTGCCTGGAGTGTAGCGGGAGAGGGTACGCAGTATTTT. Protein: CAWSVAGEGTQYF.

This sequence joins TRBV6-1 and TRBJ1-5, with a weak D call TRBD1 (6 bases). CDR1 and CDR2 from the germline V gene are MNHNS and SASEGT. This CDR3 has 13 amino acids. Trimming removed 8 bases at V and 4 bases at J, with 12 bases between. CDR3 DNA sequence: TGTGCCAGCCATAGAGACAGGAATCAGCCCCAGCATTTT. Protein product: CASHRDRNQPQHF.